These 32 T cell receptor beta chains were all obtained from the same sample, sequenced in a study of Graves' ophthalmopathy and Graves' hyperthyroidism (dated by TCRdb to the late 2010s). Sequenced using an Illumina HiSeq 2000. For repertoire sequencing, the TCR beta CDR3 regions were amplified from RNA transcripts. The first round was an RT-PCR using HTBI primers with the Qiagen OneStep RT-PCR kit, and this first round was followed by a second-round multiplex PCR, then size selection and purification. TCRdb reworked the public reads: Q25 trimming with fastp, MiXCR clone assembly, productive beta chains retained. Merged by CDR3 protein, the rows form single entries marked with the most common genes and DNA. The sample has 360,000 or so distinct CDR3 sequences on record, roughly 18% of them singletons. About 1.4% of the sample is in the top ten clones. Input material: peripheral blood. Receptors originate from a woman between 18 and 30 years old with Graves' ophthalmopathy. Donor details come from another sample of the same person, matched by shared clones.

In its sample, this clonotype was seen many times. The chain recombines TRBV24-1 with TRBJ2-5, with 9 bases matching TRBD2. V shed 4 bases, J shed 5 bases, and the junction held 10 bases outside the gene matches. The CDR3 totals 16 residues. CDR1 KGHDR and CDR2 SFDVKD come from the germline V gene. This chain's CDR3 is CATSDRSGGSLETQYF. The CDR3 DNA reads as TGTGCCACCAGTGACCGTAGCGGGGGATCCCTGGAGACCCAGTACTTC.

The CDR3 sequence is CSARDRVLAGATYEQYF. In DNA form, the CDR3 reads TGCAGTGCTAGAGATCGGGTCCTAGCGGGAGCGACCTACGAGCAGTACTTC. This rearrangement joins TRBV20-1 to TRBJ2-7; TRBD2 matches at 10 bases. CDR3 length: 17 residues. The J segment lost 2 bases and the V segment lost 0 bases, leaving 10 bases of the junction unmatched. Germline-derived CDR1 and CDR2 are DFQATT and SNEGSKA (reference sequence).

This clonotype was counted many times. V gene TRBV18 combines with J gene TRBJ2-6; D is uncertain. V lost 8 bases and J 2 bases, leaving 4 bases between the germline ends. This CDR3 is 12 amino acids long. Looked up from germline, CDR1 is KGHSH and CDR2 is LQKENI. The CDR3 sequence is CASSPGANVLTF. CDR3 DNA sequence: TGTGCCAGCAGTCCTGGGGCCAACGTCCTGACTTTC.

This clonotype has at least ten counts. The chain combines TRBV20-1 with TRBJ2-7, with TRBD1 identical over 9 bases. V shed 1 base, J shed 2 bases, and the junction held 12 bases outside the gene matches. Germline V gene data show CDR1 as DFQATT and CDR2 as SNEGSKA (reference sequence). CDR3 length: 17 amino acids. CDR3 sequence (DNA): TGCAGTGCTAGAGTCGTCCCGGGACAGGGCAAAACCTACGAGCAGTACTTC. Its protein is CSARVVPGQGKTYEQYF.

This clonotype was recorded many times. The gene calls are TRBV6-2 or TRBV6-3 and TRBJ2-7; 7 nucleotides agree with TRBD1. The CDR3 totals 14 residues. Germline values: CDR1 MNHEY, CDR2 SVGEGT. V lost 6 bases and J lost 6; bases outside the gene matches: 11. CDR3 in DNA: TGTGCCAGCAGGGCGGACAGGCCCCATGGCGAGCAGTACTTC. This gives the protein CASRADRPHGEQYF.

This clonotype has a count of ten or more. The genes are TRBV28 and TRBJ1-5, with D possibly being TRBD1 (6 bases). Deletions cut 6 bases from V and 0 bases from J, with 12 bases between. CDR1 is MDHEN and CDR2 is SYDVKM in the germline V gene. This CDR3 has 15 amino acids. The CDR3 region has the DNA TGTGCCAGCAGACCGACAGGACTTAGCAATCAGCCCCAGCATTTT. It codes for CASRPTGLSNQPQHF.

This clonotype appeared many times. The chain is built from TRBV5-1 and TRBJ1-2; D unclear. The CDR3 has 12 residues. The V and J ends lost 7 bases and 6 bases respectively, with 13 bases between them. CDR1 and CDR2 (germline): SGHRS, YFSETQ. The CDR3 protein is CASRPARHGYTF. CDR3 nucleotides: TGCGCCAGCCGGCCGGCGCGACATGGCTACACCTTC.

This clonotype has ten or more counts. The chain links TRBV6-2 or TRBV6-3 to TRBJ1-6; D might be TRBD1 (5 bases). The V and J ends lost 0 bases and 7 bases respectively, with 13 bases between them. The CDR3 length is 16 residues. Germline CDR1 reads MNHEY; CDR2 reads SVGEGT. The CDR3 loop is CASSYSSGGGNSPLHF. CDR3 nucleotides: TGTGCCAGCAGTTACTCGTCCGGGGGTGGGAATTCACCCCTCCACTTT.

This clonotype was counted ten times or more. V and J are TRBV7-2 and TRBJ1-1; 8 nucleotides agree with TRBD1. Germline assignment: CDR1 SGHTA and CDR2 FQGNSA. This CDR3 contains 15 residues. Trimming at V came to 5 bases and at J to 1 base, leaving 6 bases not matched to a gene. CDR3 sequence (DNA): TGTGCCAGCAGCCCCTGGACAGGGCAGAACACTGAAGCTTTCTTT. This translates into CASSPWTGQNTEAFF. Looking up the rest from reference TRBV7-2 and TRBJ1-1 gives the full variable domain: GAGVSQSPSNKVTEKGKDVELRCDPISGHTALYWYRQSLGQGLEFLIYFQGNSAPDKSGLPSDRFSAERTGGSVSTLTIQRTQQEDSAVYLCASSPWTGQNTEAFFGQGTRLTVV.

This clonotype came up many times. The chain recombines TRBV7-8 with TRBJ1-2; D unresolved. The CDR3 loop spans 12 amino acids. Trimming removed 2 bases from V and 8 bases from J, with 9 bases in between. CDR1 is SGHVS and CDR2 is FQNEAQ in the germline V gene. The CDR3 DNA follows: TGTGCCAGCAGCTTATTGGAGGGAGGCTACACCTTC. Its translation: CASSLLEGGYTF.

The table lists this clonotype with many counts. The genes are TRBV27 and TRBJ2-5, with 14 bases identical to TRBD2. The CDR3 covers 16 residues. V was clipped by 5 bases and J by 4 bases; unmatched bases: 6. Germline-derived CDR1 and CDR2 are MNHEY and SMNVEV (reference sequence). The CDR3 reads CASSPGLAGVGETQYF. As DNA, the CDR3 is TGTGCCAGCAGTCCGGGACTAGCGGGAGTTGGAGAGACCCAGTACTTC.

This clonotype was counted a few times. V is TRBV5-1 and J is TRBJ2-2, with TRBD2 matching 10 bases. Germline V gene lookup returns CDR1 SGHRS and CDR2 YFSETQ. The CDR3 runs to 16 residues. V trimming: 1 base; J trimming: 6 bases; junction bases outside the gene matches: 6. CDR3: CASSLRLAGGAGELFF. CDR3 in DNA: TGCGCCAGCAGCTTGCGATTAGCGGGAGGAGCCGGGGAGCTGTTTTTT.

This clonotype was counted at least ten times. The chain is built from TRBV12-3 or TRBV12-4 and TRBJ2-7, with 7 positions matching TRBD1. J was trimmed by 5 bases and V by 4 bases; bases with no gene match: 5. The CDR3 is 13 amino acids. For the CDR3, the DNA is TGTGCCAGCAGTTCAGGGGGTTACGACGAGCAGTACTTC. It yields the protein CASSSGGYDEQYF.

The rearrangement uses TRBV19 and TRBJ2-2, with 7 bases lining up with TRBD2. V gave up 3 bases and J gave up 7 bases; unmatched junction bases: 2. From germline, CDR1 is LNHDA and CDR2 SQIVND (reference sequence). The CDR3 has 13 amino acids. The CDR3 loop is CASSILAGGELFF. CDR3 DNA sequence: TGTGCCAGTAGTATCTTAGCGGGCGGGGAGCTGTTTTTT.

This clonotype was counted ten times or more. The chain recombines TRBV27 with TRBJ2-7, with 7 nucleotides matching TRBD1. V shed 4 bases, J shed 1 base, and the junction held 7 bases outside the gene matches. Looked up from germline, CDR1 is MNHEY and CDR2 is SMNVEV (reference sequence). The CDR3 is 15 residues long. CDR3 region: CASSSPGTASYEQYF. The CDR3 DNA sequence: TGTGCCAGCAGTTCACCCGGGACAGCTTCCTACGAGCAGTACTTC.

The V gene is TRBV12-3 or TRBV12-4, the J gene TRBJ2-4; 10 bases match TRBD1. The J segment lost 15 bases and the V segment lost 6 bases, leaving 14 bases of the junction unmatched. The CDR3 consists of 14 residues. CDR3 loop: CASSLAGTGETGYF. CDR3 nucleotides: TGTGCCAGCAGCCTTGCCGGGACAGGGGAAACGGGGTACTTC.

This clonotype was seen ten or more times. The chain combines TRBV6-2 or TRBV6-3 with TRBJ2-7; 8 bases align to TRBD2. The germline V gene encodes CDR1 MNHEY and CDR2 SVGEGT. Trimming cost V 6 bases and J 0 bases; bases outside gene matches: 13. There are 17 residues in the CDR3. The CDR3 spells CASSFGLAEDYSYEQYF. The CDR3 nucleotides are TGTGCCAGCAGCTTCGGACTAGCCGAAGATTACTCCTACGAGCAGTACTTC.

V and J are TRBV7-9 and TRBJ1-6; weak D call: TRBD1 (6 bases). CDR1 and CDR2 from the germline V gene are SEHNR and FQNEAQ (reference sequence). This CDR3 region has 11 residues. Trimming removed 7 bases at V and 11 bases at J, with 9 bases between. The DNA of the CDR3 is TGTGCCAGCACCCCAGGGGCACCCCTCCACTTT. The encoded protein is CASTPGAPLHF.

At least ten counts were recorded for this clonotype. The rearrangement uses TRBV6-2 or TRBV6-3 and TRBJ1-5; no definite D call. V was trimmed by 4 bases and J by 4 bases, leaving 8 bases between them. Germline V lookup: CDR1 MNHEY, CDR2 SVGEGT. The CDR3 spans 13 residues. The CDR3 reads CASSSSENQPQHF. In DNA form, the CDR3 reads TGTGCCAGCAGTTCAAGCGAGAATCAGCCCCAGCATTTT.

This clonotype was observed at least ten times. V is TRBV9 and J is TRBJ2-7, with D possibly matching TRBD1 (5 bases). The CDR3 spans 14 residues. The V end was cut by 3 bases, the J end by 1 base, with 11 bases between. Germline V lookup: CDR1 SGDLS, CDR2 YYNGEE. The CDR3 region has the DNA TGTGCCAGCAGCGCCCAACAGGTTTCCTACGAGCAGTACTTC. This gives the protein CASSAQQVSYEQYF.

Only a few counts were recorded for this clonotype. The chain joins TRBV6-2 or TRBV6-3 to TRBJ1-3; D uncertain. V lost 6 bases, J lost 2 bases, and 11 bases lay in between. The CDR3 covers 14 residues. CDR1 and CDR2 from the germline V gene are MNHEY and SVGEGT. CDR3 loop: CASRSGWAGNTIYF. The CDR3 DNA reads as TGTGCCAGCAGATCCGGATGGGCTGGAAACACCATATATTTT.

CDR3 sequence reads: CATSDVPGETQYF. The DNA for the CDR3 is TGTGCCACCAGTGATGTACCCGGGGAGACCCAGTACTTC. The chain carries TRBV24-1 and TRBJ2-5; no clear D gene. Between the trimmed V and J ends, which lost 3 bases and 5 bases, there was a span of 9 bases. The CDR3 extends over 13 amino acids. Germline CDR1 KGHDR, CDR2 SFDVKD.

This clonotype was observed at least ten times. CDR3 sequence (DNA): TGTGCCGCTTACAGGGGGCTGAACACTGAAGCTTTCTTT. This encodes CAAYRGLNTEAFF. The J gene is TRBJ1-1, the V gene TRBV6-2 or TRBV6-3; TRBD1 aligns across 9 bases. Trimming cost V 11 bases and J 0 bases; bases outside gene matches: 4. There are 13 residues in the CDR3. CDR1 and CDR2 (germline): MNHEY, SVGEGT.

This clonotype appeared many times. V usage is TRBV20-1 and J usage is TRBJ1-2; 9 bases match TRBD1. This CDR3 is 14 amino acids long. V dropped 0 bases and J dropped 10; count of bases not matched to a gene: 9. CDR1 DFQATT and CDR2 SNEGSKA come from the germline V gene (reference sequence). This CDR3 reads CSARDRATGGAYTF. The CDR3 DNA reads as TGCAGTGCTAGAGATCGAGCGACAGGGGGGGCCTACACCTTC.

The table lists this clonotype with many counts. The V gene is TRBV6-5, the J gene TRBJ1-3; D not resolved. Per germline, CDR1 MNHEY and CDR2 SVGAGI. V lost 0 bases and J lost 2, with 11 bases in between. This CDR3 comprises 16 residues. CDR3 sequence reads: CASSYSRARPGNTIYF. The CDR3 DNA reads TGTGCCAGCAGTTACTCGAGAGCCCGCCCTGGAAACACCATATATTTT.

This clonotype was found a few times. The chain combines TRBV7-2 with TRBJ2-7; TRBD2 matches 8 bases. The CDR3 runs 14 residues. Germline V CDR1 and CDR2: SGHTA, FQGNSA. The V segment lost 4 bases and the J segment 3 bases; nucleotides outside the gene matches: 5. This chain's CDR3 is CASSSGLDFYEQYF. CDR3 in DNA: TGTGCCAGCAGCTCGGGACTAGATTTCTACGAGCAGTACTTC.

This clonotype showed up just a few times. The chain combines TRBV5-1 with TRBJ1-2, with D perhaps TRBD1 (6 bases). Germline CDR1 reads SGHRS; CDR2 reads YFSETQ. This CDR3 is built from 13 residues. V lost 0 bases, J lost 8 bases, and 11 bases lay in between. CDR3 nucleotide sequence: TGCGCCAGCAGCTTGGACAGGGTAAACGGCTACACCTTC. Protein: CASSLDRVNGYTF.

This clonotype occurred many times. J is TRBJ2-5 and V is TRBV24-1; D call uncertain. V shed 7 bases and J shed 5 bases, with 7 bases lying between them. CDR3 length: 11 amino acids. From germline, CDR1 is KGHDR and CDR2 SFDVKD. The CDR3 DNA reads as TGTGCCACCAGCGCTCGTGAGACCCAGTACTTC. Translated: CATSARETQYF.

This clonotype has a count of ten or more. The CDR3 region has the DNA TGTGCCACCAGTGATCGGACAGGGGCCGGGAGCTATGGCTACACCTTC. Its protein product is CATSDRTGAGSYGYTF. This chain uses TRBV24-1 with TRBJ1-2; 9 bases agree with TRBD1. Germline assignment: CDR1 KGHDR and CDR2 SFDVKD. V lost 3 bases and J lost 4; bases outside the gene matches: 8. This CDR3 region has 16 residues.

This clonotype was seen repeatedly, ten times or more. This chain uses TRBV15 with TRBJ2-2; a possible D gene is TRBD2 (5 bases). Trimming cost V 0 bases and J 2 bases, with 10 bases left between them. Germline V gene sequence: CDR1 LNHNV, CDR2 YYDKDF (reference sequence). The length of the CDR3 is 16 residues. The CDR3 is CATSRDNGINTGELFF. The DNA for the CDR3 is TGTGCCACCAGCAGAGATAACGGGATCAACACCGGGGAGCTGTTTTTT. Full variable domain (rest looked up from reference TRBV15 and TRBJ2-2): DAMVIQNPRYQVTQFGKPVTLSCSQTLNHNVMYWYQQKSSQAPKLLFHYYDKDFNNEADTPDNFQSRRPNTSFCFLDIRSPGLGDTAMYLCATSRDNGINTGELFFGEGSRLTVL.

The table lists this clonotype with many counts. This chain connects TRBV28 to TRBJ2-5; no clear D gene. CDR1 MDHEN and CDR2 SYDVKM come from the germline V gene. This CDR3 contains 13 residues. V lost 5 bases and J 0 bases, leaving 7 bases between the germline ends. The DNA for the CDR3 is TGTGCCAGCAGTCACACGTACCAAGAGACCCAGTACTTC. It yields the protein CASSHTYQETQYF.

This clonotype has only a few counts. V is TRBV6-5 and J is TRBJ2-7; D gene ambiguous. Trimming cost V 7 bases and J 5 bases, with 12 bases left between them. The CDR3 extends over 12 amino acids. CDR1 is MNHEY and CDR2 is SVGAGI in the germline V gene. CDR3 in amino acids: CASTWSRDEQYF. CDR3 sequence (DNA): TGTGCCAGCACTTGGAGCCGGGACGAGCAGTACTTC.